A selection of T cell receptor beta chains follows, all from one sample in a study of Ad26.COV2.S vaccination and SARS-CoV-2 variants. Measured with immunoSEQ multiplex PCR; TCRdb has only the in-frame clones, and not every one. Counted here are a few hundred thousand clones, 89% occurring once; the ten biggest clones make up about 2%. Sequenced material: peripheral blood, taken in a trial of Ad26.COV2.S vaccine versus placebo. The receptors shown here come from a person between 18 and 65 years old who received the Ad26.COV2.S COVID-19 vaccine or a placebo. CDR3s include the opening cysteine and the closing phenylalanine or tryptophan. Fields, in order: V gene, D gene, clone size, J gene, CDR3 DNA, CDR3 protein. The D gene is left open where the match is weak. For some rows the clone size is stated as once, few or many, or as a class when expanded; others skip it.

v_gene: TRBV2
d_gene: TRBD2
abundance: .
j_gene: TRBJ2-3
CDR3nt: TGTGCCAGCAGTGAAGGGACTAGCGGGAGAAGGACAGATACGCAGTATTTT
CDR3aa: CASSEGTSGRRTDTQYF

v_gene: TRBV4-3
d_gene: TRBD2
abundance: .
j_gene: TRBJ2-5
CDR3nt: TGCGCCAGCAGCCAAGAGCAGGCGGGGACTACAGAGACCCAGTACTTC
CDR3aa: CASSQEQAGTTETQYF

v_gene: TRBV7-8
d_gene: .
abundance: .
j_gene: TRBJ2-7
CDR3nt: TGTGCCAGCAGCCCCCCGGCTACCTACGAGCAGTACTTC
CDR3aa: CASSPPATYEQYF

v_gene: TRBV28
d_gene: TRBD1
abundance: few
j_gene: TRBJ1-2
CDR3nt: TGTGCCAGCCTAACAGGGGGCGCTAACTATGGCTACACCTTC
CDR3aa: CASLTGGANYGYTF

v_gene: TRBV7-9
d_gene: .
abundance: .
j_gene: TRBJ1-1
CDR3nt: TGTGCCAGCAGCTTAGCGGTTGGGCGGGACACTGAAGCTTTCTTT
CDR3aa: CASSLAVGRDTEAFF

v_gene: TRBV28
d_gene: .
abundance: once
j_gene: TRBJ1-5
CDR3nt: TGTGCCAGCAGCCATACCGGGGGCCGCAATCAGCCCCAGCATTTT
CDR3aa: CASSHTGGRNQPQHF

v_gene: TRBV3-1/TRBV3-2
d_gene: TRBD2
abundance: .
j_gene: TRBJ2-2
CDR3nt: TGTGCCAGCAGCCAAGGACTAGCGGGAGGGGGAAACACCGGGGAGCTGTTTTTT
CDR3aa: CASSQGLAGGGNTGELFF

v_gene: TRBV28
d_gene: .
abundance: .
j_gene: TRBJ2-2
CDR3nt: TGTGCCAGCAGTTCAAACACCGGGGAGCTGTTTTTT
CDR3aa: CASSSNTGELFF

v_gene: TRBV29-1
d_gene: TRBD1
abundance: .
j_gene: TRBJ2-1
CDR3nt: TGCAGCGTGAGGGGACAGGGAAGCGTGAATGAGCAGTTCTTC
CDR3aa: CSVRGQGSVNEQFF

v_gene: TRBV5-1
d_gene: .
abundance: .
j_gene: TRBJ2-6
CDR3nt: TGCGCCAGCAGCTTGGCCAACCATAACTCTGGGGCCAACGTCCTGACTTTC
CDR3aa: CASSLANHNSGANVLTF

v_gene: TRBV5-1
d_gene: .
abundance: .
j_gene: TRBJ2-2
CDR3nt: TGCGCCAGCAGCACCGGACCGATACAAGAAACCGGGGAGCTGTTTTTT
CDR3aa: CASSTGPIQETGELFF

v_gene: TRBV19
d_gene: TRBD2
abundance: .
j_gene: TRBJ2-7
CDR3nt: TGTGCCAGTAGTATAGATCGTGGCGGGAGATACGAGCAGTACTTC
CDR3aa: CASSIDRGGRYEQYF

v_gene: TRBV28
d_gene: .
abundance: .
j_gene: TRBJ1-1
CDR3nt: TGTGCCAGCAGTTTATTGTCCACTGAAGCTTTCTTT
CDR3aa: CASSLLSTEAFF

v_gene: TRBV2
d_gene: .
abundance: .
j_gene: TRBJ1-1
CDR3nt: TGTGCCAGCAGGGGGCTCGGCACTGAAGCTTTCTTT
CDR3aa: CASRGLGTEAFF

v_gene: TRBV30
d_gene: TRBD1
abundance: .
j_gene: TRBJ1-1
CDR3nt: TGTGCCTGGAGTAAGGGGGCAGAAGCTTTCTTT
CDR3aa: CAWSKGAEAFF

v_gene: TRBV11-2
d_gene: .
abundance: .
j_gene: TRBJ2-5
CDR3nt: TGTGCCAGCAGCTTAGCTGGGTACCAAGAGACCCAGTACTTC
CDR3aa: CASSLAGYQETQYF

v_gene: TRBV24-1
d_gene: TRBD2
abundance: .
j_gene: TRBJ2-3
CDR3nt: TGTGCCACCAGTGATCCAGGGACTAGCGGGAGCGATACGCAGTATTTT
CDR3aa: CATSDPGTSGSDTQYF

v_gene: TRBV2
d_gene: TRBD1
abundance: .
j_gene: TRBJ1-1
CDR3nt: TGTGCCAGCAGTGAAGAGGGGGCCGTGAACACTGAAGCTTTCTTT
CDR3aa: CASSEEGAVNTEAFF

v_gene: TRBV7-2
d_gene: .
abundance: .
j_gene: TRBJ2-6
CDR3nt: TGTGCCAGCAGCTTACACCCTGGGGCCAACGTCCTGACTTTC
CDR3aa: CASSLHPGANVLTF

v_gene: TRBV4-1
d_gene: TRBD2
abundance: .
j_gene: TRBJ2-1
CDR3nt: TGCGCCAGCAGCCAAGATAGCGGGAGTCATGGTGAGCAGTTCTTC
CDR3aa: CASSQDSGSHGEQFF

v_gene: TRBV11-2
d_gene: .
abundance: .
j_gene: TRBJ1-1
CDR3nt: TGTGCCAGCAGCGTAAAGGTGAACACTGAAGCTTTCTTT
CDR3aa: CASSVKVNTEAFF

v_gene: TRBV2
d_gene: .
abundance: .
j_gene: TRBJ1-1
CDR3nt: TGTGCCAGCAGCGCCTTTTTAACGAACACTGAAGCTTTCTTT
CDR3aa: CASSAFLTNTEAFF

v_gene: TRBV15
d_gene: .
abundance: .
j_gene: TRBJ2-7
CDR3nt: TGTGCCACCAGCAGAGATCTGGAAGGGATTCCCTACGAGCAGTACTTC
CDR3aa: CATSRDLEGIPYEQYF

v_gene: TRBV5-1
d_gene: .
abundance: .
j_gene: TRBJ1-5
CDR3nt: TGCGCCAGCAGCTCCGGGGAGGTCAATCAGCCCCAGCATTTT
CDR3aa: CASSSGEVNQPQHF

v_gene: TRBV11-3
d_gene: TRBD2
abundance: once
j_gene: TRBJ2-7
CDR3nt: TGTGCCAGCAGCTTTGGATTACGCATTAGCGGGAGCTCCTACGAGCAGTACTTC
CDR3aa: CASSFGLRISGSSYEQYF

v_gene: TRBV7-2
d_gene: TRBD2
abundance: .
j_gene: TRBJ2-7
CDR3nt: TGTGCTACCCGACTAGCGGGGGGATACGAGCAGTACTTC
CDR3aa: CATRLAGGYEQYF

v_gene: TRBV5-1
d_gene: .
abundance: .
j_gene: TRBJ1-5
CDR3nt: TGCGCCAGCAGCTCGGGACTGGATAATCAGCCCCAGCATTTT
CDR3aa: CASSSGLDNQPQHF

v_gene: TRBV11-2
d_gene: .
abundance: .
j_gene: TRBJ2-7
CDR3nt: TGTGCCAGCAGCTTCGGGACTGCCGTCTACGAGCAGTACTTC
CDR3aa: CASSFGTAVYEQYF

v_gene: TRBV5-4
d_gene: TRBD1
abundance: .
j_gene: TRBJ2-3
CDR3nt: TGTGCCAGCAGCCCTGCACCGGGACAGGGGGCGGGAGATACGCAGTATTTT
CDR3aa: CASSPAPGQGAGDTQYF

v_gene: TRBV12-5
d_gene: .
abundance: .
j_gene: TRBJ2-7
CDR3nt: TGTGCTAGTGGTCACGGAGGGGGGGCCCACGAGCAGTACTTC
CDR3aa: CASGHGGGAHEQYF

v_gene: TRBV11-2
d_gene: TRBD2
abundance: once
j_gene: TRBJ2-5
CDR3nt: TGTGCCAGCAGCCCGACTAGCATGGTAGAGACCCAGTACTTC
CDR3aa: CASSPTSMVETQYF

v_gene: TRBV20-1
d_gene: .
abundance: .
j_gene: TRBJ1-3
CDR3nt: TGCAGTGCTTTAGGAGGGAACACCATATATTTT
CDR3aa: CSALGGNTIYF

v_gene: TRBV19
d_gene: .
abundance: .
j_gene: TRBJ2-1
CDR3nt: TGTGCCAGTAGTATAAGTGTAAGAGGGGATGAGCAGTTCTTC
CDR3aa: CASSISVRGDEQFF